The entry below gives a single T cell receptor beta chain sequence along with its context. The V gene's germline CDR1 is MDHEN and CDR2 SYDVKM. Trimming took 4 bases from V and 6 from J, leaving 4 bases between them. The CDR3 spans 11 residues. This sample is part of a study of human T cells and chemical hapten exposure. Study summary: Sensitization used 2% DPC on around 2 cm by around 2 cm upper inner arm skin. DPC (0.01%) was patch tested on the upper back and read at 6 days.

TCRdb passed the RACE reads through MiXCR, listing each CDR3 protein once. The table lists roughly 120,000 distinct CDR3 sequences, 12% of them singletons, with 1.4% in the top ten. Time point of the sample: patch test 1, 2 weeks after DPC sensitization. Treatment meaning: therapeutic diphenylcyclopropenone sensitization with weekly scalp DPC. This specimen was whole blood, taken in connection with sensitization to the hapten diphenylcyclopropenone (DPC). The clonotype was recovered from a woman in her forties or fifties with alopecia areata. Some clones in this sample may be carry-over from other donors' samples. J is TRBJ1-5 and V is TRBV28; D is ambiguous. The CDR3 DNA sequence: TGTGCCAGCAGTTCCACTCAGCCCCAGCATTTT. Residues: CASSSTQPQHF.